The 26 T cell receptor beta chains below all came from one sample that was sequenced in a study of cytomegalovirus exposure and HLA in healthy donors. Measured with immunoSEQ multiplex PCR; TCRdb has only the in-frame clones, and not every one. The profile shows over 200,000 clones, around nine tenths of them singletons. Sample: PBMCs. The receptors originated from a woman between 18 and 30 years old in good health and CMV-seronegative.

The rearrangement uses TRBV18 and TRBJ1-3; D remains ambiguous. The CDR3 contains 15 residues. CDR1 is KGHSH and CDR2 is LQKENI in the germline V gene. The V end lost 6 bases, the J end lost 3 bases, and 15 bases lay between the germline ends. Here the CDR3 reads CASSPMRMDGNTIYF. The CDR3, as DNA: TGTGCCAGCTCCCCCATGAGGATGGATGGAAACACCATATATTTT.

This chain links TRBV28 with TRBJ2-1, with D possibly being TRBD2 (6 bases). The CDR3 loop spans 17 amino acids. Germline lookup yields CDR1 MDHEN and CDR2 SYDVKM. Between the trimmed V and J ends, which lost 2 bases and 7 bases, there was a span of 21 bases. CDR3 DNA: TGTGCCAGCAGTTTAAAGTCCACGGGACTTTTACGTAATGAGCAGTTCTTC. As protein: CASSLKSTGLLRNEQFF.

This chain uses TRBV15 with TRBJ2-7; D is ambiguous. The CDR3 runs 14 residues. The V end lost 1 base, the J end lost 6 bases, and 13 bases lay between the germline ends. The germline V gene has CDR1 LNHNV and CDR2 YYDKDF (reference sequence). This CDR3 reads CATSRGALAGEQYF. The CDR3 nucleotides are TGTGCCACCAGCAGAGGAGCCCTGGCAGGCGAGCAGTACTTC.

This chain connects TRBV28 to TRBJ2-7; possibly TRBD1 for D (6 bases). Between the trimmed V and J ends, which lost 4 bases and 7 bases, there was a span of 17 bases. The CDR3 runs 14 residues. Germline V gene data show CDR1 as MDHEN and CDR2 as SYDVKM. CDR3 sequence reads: CASSSHDRSGEQYF. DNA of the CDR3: TGTGCCAGCAGTTCCCATGACAGGAGCGGAGAGCAGTACTTC. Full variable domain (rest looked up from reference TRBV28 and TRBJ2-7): DVKVTQSSRYLVKRTGEKVFLECVQDMDHENMFWYRQDPGLGLRLIYFSYDVKMKEKGDIPEGYSVSREKKERFSLILESASTNQTSMYLCASSSHDRSGEQYFGPGTRLTVT.

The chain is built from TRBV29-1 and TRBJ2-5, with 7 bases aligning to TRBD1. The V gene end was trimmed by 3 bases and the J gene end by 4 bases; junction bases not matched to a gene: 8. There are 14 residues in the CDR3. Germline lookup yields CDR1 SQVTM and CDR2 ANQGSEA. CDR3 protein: CSVEGTRGRETQYF. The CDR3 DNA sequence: TGCAGCGTTGAGGGGACGAGGGGGCGAGAGACCCAGTACTTC.

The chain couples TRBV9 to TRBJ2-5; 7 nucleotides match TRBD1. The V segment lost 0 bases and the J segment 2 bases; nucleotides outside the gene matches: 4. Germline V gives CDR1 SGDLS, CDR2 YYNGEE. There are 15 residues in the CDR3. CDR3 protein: CASSVAPTGQETQYF. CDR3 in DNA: TGTGCCAGCAGCGTAGCGCCGACAGGGCAAGAGACCCAGTACTTC.

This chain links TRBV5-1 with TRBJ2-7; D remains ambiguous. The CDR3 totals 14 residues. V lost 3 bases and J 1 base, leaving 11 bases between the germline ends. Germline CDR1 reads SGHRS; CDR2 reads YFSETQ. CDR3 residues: CASSYFGGSYEQYF. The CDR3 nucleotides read TGCGCCAGCAGCTACTTCGGCGGTTCCTACGAGCAGTACTTC.

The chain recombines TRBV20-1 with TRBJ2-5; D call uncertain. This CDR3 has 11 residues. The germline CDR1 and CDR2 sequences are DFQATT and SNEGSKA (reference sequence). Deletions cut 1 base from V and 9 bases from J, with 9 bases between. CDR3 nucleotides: TGCAGTGCTAGAGTTGCCACGGCCCAGTACTTC. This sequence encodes CSARVATAQYF.

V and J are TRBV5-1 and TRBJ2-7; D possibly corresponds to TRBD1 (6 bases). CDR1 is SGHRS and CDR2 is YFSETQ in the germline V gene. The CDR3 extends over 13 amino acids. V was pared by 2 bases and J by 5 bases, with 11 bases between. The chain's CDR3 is CASSFEGVDEQYF. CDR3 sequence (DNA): TGCGCCAGCAGCTTTGAGGGGGTGGACGAGCAGTACTTC.

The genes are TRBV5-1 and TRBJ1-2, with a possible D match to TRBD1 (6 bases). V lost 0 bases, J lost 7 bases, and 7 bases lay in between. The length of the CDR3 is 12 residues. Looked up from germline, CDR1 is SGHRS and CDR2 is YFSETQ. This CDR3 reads CASSLEGGGYTF. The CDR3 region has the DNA TGCGCCAGCAGCTTGGAAGGGGGTGGCTACACCTTC.

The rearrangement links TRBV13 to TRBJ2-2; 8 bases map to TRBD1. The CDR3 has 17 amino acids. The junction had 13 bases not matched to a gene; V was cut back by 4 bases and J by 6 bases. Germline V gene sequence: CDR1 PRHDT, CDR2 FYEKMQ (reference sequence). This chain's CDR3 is CASSWAGGERSAGELFF. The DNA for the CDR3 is TGTGCCAGCAGCTGGGCAGGGGGCGAGAGAAGCGCCGGGGAGCTGTTTTTT.

The CDR3 nucleotides read TGCGCCAGCAGCTTCTTTCTAGCGGGGAAACCCATAGATACGCCGCAGTATTTT. Amino acid sequence: CASSFFLAGKPIDTPQYF. J is TRBJ2-3 and V is TRBV5-1, with 9 bases identical to TRBD2. Germline V gives CDR1 SGHRS, CDR2 YFSETQ. V shed 2 bases and J 10 bases; nucleotides not matched to a gene: 20. The CDR3 covers 18 residues. Full variable domain (outside the CDR3, taken from reference TRBV5-1 and TRBJ2-3): KAGVTQTPRYLIKTRGQQVTLSCSPISGHRSVSWYQQTPGQGLQFLFEYFSETQRNKGNFPGRFSGRQFSNSRSEMNVSTLELGDSALYLCASSFFLAGKPIDTPQYFGPGTRLTVL.

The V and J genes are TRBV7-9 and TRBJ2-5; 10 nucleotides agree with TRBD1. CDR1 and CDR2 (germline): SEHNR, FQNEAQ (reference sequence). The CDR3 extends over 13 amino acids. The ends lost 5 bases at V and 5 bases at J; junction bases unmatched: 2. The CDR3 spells CASSGTGVETQYF. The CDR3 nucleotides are TGTGCCAGCAGCGGGACAGGGGTGGAGACCCAGTACTTC.

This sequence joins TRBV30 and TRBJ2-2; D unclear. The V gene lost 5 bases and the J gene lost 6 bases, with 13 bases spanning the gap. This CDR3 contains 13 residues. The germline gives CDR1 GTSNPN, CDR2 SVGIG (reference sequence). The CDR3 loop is CAWGEYRAGELFF. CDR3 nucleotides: TGTGCCTGGGGAGAGTACCGCGCCGGGGAGCTGTTTTTT. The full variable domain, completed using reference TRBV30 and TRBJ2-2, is SQTIHQWPATLVQPVGSPLSLECTVEGTSNPNLYWYRQAAGRGLQLLFYSVGIGQISSEVPQNLSASRPQDRQFILSSKKLLLSDSGFYLCAWGEYRAGELFFGEGSRLTVL.

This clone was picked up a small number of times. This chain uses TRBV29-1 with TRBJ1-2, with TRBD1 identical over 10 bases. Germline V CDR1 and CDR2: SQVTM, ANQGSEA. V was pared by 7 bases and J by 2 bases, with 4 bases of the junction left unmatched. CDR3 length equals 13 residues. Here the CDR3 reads CSGGDRGNYGYTF. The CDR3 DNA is TGCAGCGGTGGGGACAGGGGAAACTATGGCTACACCTTC.

The DNA of the CDR3 is TGTGCCAGCAGTTACGGAGCGGGCGAGGCCTACGAGCAGTACTTC. Amino acids: CASSYGAGEAYEQYF. The chain employs TRBV6-5 and TRBJ2-7; D perhaps matches TRBD2 (6 bases). This CDR3 comprises 15 residues. The ends were cut back, 2 bases at V and 2 bases at J, with 13 bases in the middle. Per the germline V gene, CDR1 is MNHEY and CDR2 is SVGAGI.

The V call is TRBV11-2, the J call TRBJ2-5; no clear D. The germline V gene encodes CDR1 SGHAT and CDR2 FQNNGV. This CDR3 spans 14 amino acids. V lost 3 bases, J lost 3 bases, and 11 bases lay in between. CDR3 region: CASSFLARKETQYF. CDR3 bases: TGTGCCAGCAGCTTTTTGGCCAGGAAAGAGACCCAGTACTTC. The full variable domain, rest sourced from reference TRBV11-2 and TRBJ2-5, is EAGVAQSPRYKIIEKRQSVAFWCNPISGHATLYWYQQILGQGPKLLIQFQNNGVVDDSQLPKDRFSAERLKGVDSTLKIQPAKLEDSAVYLCASSFLARKETQYFGPGTRLLVL.

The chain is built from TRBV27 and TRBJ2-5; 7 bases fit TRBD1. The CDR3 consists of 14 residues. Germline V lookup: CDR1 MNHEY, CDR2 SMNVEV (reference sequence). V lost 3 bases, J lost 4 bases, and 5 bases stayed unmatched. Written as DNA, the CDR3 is TGTGCCAGCAGTTTGGGGACAGTGCCAGAGACCCAGTACTTC. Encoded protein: CASSLGTVPETQYF.

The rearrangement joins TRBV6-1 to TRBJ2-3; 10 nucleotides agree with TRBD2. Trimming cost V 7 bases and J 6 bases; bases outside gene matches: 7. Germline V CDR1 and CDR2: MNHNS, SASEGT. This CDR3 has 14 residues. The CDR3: CASMEAGGRDTQYF. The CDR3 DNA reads TGTGCCAGCATGGAAGCGGGAGGGCGGGATACGCAGTATTTT.

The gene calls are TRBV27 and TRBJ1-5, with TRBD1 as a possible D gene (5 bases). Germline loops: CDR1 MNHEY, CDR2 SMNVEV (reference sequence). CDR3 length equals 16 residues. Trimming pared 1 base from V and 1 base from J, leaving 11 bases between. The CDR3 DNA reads TGTGCCAGCAGTTTATATCAGGGCCGGAGCAATCAGCCCCAGCATTTT. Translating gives CASSLYQGRSNQPQHF.

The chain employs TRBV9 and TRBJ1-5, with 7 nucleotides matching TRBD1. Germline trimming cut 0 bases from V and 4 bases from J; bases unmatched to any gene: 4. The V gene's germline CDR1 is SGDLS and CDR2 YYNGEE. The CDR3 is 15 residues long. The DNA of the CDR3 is TGTGCCAGCAGCGTAGACGGGACAGCAAATCAGCCCCAGCATTTT. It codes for CASSVDGTANQPQHF.

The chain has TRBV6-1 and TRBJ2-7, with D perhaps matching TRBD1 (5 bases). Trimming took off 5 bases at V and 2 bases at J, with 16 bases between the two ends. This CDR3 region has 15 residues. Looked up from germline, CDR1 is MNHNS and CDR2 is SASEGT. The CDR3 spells CASSLGPEGAYEQYF. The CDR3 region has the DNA TGTGCCAGCAGTCTAGGACCCGAAGGGGCCTACGAGCAGTACTTC.

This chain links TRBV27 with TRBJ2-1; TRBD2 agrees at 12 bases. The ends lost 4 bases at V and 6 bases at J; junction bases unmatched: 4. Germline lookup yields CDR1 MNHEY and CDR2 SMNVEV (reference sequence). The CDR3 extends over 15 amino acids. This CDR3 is CASSSGLAGINEQFF. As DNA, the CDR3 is TGTGCCAGCAGTTCAGGACTAGCGGGGATCAATGAGCAGTTCTTC.

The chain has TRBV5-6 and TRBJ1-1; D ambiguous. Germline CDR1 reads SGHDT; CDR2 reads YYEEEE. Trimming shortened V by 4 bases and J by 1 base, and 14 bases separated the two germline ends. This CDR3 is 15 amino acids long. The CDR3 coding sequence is TGTGCCAGCAGCCTGGAAGGCGGAAGGAACACTGAAGCTTTCTTT. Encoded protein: CASSLEGGRNTEAFF.

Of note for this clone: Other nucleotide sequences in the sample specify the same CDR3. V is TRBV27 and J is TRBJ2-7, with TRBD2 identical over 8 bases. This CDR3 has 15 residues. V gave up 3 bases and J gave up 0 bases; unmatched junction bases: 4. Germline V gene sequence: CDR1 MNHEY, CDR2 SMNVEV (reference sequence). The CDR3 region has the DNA TGTGCCAGCAGTTTGTTAGCGGGGAGCTCCTACGAGCAGTACTTC. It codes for CASSLLAGSSYEQYF.

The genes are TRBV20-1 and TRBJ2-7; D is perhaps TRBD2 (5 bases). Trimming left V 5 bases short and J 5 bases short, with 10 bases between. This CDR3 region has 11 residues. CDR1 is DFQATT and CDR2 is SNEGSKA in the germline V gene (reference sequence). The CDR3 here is CSAGRGDEQYF. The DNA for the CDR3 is TGCAGTGCTGGCCGGGGAGACGAGCAGTACTTC.